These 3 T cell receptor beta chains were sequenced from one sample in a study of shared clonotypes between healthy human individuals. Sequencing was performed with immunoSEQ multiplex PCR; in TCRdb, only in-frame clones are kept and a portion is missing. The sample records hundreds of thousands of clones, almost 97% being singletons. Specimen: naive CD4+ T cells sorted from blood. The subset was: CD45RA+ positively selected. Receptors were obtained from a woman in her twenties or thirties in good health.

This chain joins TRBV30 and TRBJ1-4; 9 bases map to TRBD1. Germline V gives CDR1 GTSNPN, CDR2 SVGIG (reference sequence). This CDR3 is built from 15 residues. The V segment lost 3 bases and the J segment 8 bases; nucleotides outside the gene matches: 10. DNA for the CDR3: TGTGCCTGGAGCCTAGGACAGGGGCTTAACGAAAAACTGTTTTTT. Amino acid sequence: CAWSLGQGLNEKLFF.

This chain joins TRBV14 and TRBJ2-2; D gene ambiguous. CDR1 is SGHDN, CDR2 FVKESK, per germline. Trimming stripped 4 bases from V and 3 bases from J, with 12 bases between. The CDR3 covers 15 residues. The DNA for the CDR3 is TGTGCCAGCAGCCCTTACATCCGGGACACCGGGGAGCTGTTTTTT. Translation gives CASSPYIRDTGELFF.

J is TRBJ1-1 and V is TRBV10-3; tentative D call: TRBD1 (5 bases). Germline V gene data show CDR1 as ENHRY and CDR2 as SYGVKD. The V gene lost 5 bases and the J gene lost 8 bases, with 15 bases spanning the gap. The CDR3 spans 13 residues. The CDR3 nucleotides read TGTGCCATCAGTTCAGGGCCGGCCCACGAAGCTTTCTTT. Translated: CAISSGPAHEAFF.